The text below deals with one TCR beta chain. Ten or more counts support this clonotype. The antigen it binds to is not known. The input lacks base qualities; no much larger clone sits a single base away. Hyperthyroidism patients were newly diagnosed, with disease duration under 2 months, and aged 18 to 65 years. Patients with other autoimmune diseases, uncontrolled infections, pregnancy or lactation were excluded from the study. Diagnosis was based on clinical symptoms, serum thyroxine, TRAb, thyroid ultrasound and orbital computed tomography. Total RNA was extracted with Trizol reagent and quality-checked on an Agilent 2100 Bioanalyzer. For repertoire sequencing, the TCR beta CDR3 regions were amplified from RNA transcripts. The first round of RT-PCR was done with HTBI primers and the Qiagen OneStep RT-PCR kit, and was followed by a second round of multiplex PCR, then size selection and purification. Libraries were sequenced paired-end with 100 bp reads on an Illumina HiSeq2000. The authors processed their data as follows. SOAPnuke was used to process the reads, removing any read that contained adapters or uncalled bases, had a mean Phred below 15, or lacked an exact match to the constant primer or identifier. High-quality paired reads were merged with COPE v1.2.5. Each unique nucleotide sequence was defined as a clonotype, and clonotypes were aligned to IMGT TRB V, D and J references with MiTCR v1.1. Only V-J combinations with frequency above 0.0001 were analysed, covering around 99% of repertoires. For each V-J combination, a TCR clonal expansion and chaos score was defined as F50 clonal expansion divided by the chaos observed in the TCRdist matrix. Features were reduced by Welch's t-statistics and random forest to over 10 V-J combinations, which fed a naive Bayes classifier. The similarity between thyroid and blood repertoires was quantified using the Morisita-Horn index. Clones were called with MiXCR by TCRdb after fastp trimmed the public reads at Q25, and only in-frame beta chains were retained. Rows are combined by CDR3 protein, so each entry shows the most common genes and DNA. For this entry, the V and J calls and clone size follow TCRdb and not the study's own pipeline. For this sample there are over a million distinct CDR3 sequences; about two fifths appear just once. The top ten clonotypes cover roughly 11% of the sample.

Including cysteine and phenylalanine, the CDR3 has 13 amino acids. Solely the CDR3 DNA is kept, with 39 bases framed from the first base. CDR1 ENHRY and CDR2 SYGVKD were looked up in the germline V gene. Cut back by 3 bases and 6 bases, the V and J ends lie 12 bases apart. This specimen belongs to a study of Graves' ophthalmopathy and Graves' hyperthyroidism (dated by TCRdb to the late 2010s). Notes on the research overall: Stable hyperthyroidism was defined as no progression to ophthalmopathy within 18 months of follow-up. Following sampling, methimazole starting at 30 mg daily was administered to hyperthyroidism patients, and high-dose intravenous methylprednisolone was administered to ophthalmopathy patients. In total, 135 blood samples were TCR-sequenced: 43 ophthalmopathy, under 80 hyperthyroidism and some 17 hyperthyroidism-to-ophthalmopathy patients. To explore V-J signatures that distinguish ophthalmopathy from hyperthyroidism, a discovery set of about a hundred patients was enrolled, made up of 43 with ophthalmopathy and some 60 with stable hyperthyroidism. TCR beta repertoire signatures were used to distinguish Graves' ophthalmopathy from Graves' hyperthyroidism and to predict progression to ophthalmopathy. T-cell repertoires of thyroid tissue and blood were compared in six hyperthyroidism patients. An independent validation cohort was composed of around 19 hyperthyroidism patients and around 16 patients who later progressed from hyperthyroidism to ophthalmopathy.

Overall study outcomes, separate from this receptor: In cross-validation, the 13-signature model distinguished ophthalmopathy from stable hyperthyroidism with 85% to 90% sensitivity and nearly 82% specificity, and in the test set the corresponding values were 80% and 75%. Among expanded thyroid clonotypes with frequency above 0.001, most also showed up in blood, which suggests that blood repertoires may reflect the thyroid immune response. In validation, the model predicted ophthalmopathy progression with nearly 71% sensitivity and roughly 78% specificity; some 13 predicted patients were CT-confirmed with GO in a median of around 6 months. No statistical method was used to predetermine the sample size, and group allocation was not hidden from the investigators.

The clonotype originates from an adult man with Graves' hyperthyroidism. Sequenced input: peripheral blood or thyroid tissue (not recorded which). In this chain, TRBV10-3 is recombined with TRBJ2-7; a weak D assignment points to TRBD2 (5 bases agree). The DNA sequence reads TGTGCCATCAGTGATGAGGGCTCTGGCGAGCAGTACTTC. This translates into CAISDEGSGEQYF.